Reported below is one T cell receptor beta chain. Its antigen is still unknown. This specimen comes from a study of blood T cells in healthy people across ages. Study findings and constraints: Fewer expanded clones and more diversity marked long-lived versus aged donors.

The CDR3 contains 14 residues. Deletions cut 5 bases from V and 7 bases from J, with 21 bases between. In germline, CDR1 is DFQATT, CDR2 SNEGSKA (reference sequence). Through a sample-barcoded 5' primer and a J-beta primer mix, a second PCR was run for roughly 6 to 12 cycles. Using its own MiXCR run on the 5' RACE reads, TCRdb lists one record per CDR3 protein. The sample carries some 1.4 million distinct CDR3 sequences, approximately 38% recorded once. This clonotype was obtained from a young woman in good health. The rearrangement links TRBV20-1 to TRBJ2-7, with a tentative D call TRBD2 (7 bases). Sequenced: blood. The CDR3 DNA reads as TGCAGTGCTTGGGGGGGGGCCGGTAGCAATGAGCAGTACTTC. It yields the protein CSAWGGAGSNEQYF.